This T cell receptor beta chain was recorded in a study of Ad26.COV2.S vaccination and SARS-CoV-2 variants. Regarding the study as a whole: Recipients of either vaccine or placebo displayed similar breadth of non-spike TCRs.

Regarding this clone: Its antigen is unidentified.

Method: immunoSEQ multiplex PCR; TCRdb's copy keeps in-frame clones and lacks some. The data show fewer than 150,000 clones, just over 85% seen once. The CDR3 is 14 amino acids. CDR1 and CDR2 from the germline V gene are MNHEY and SVGAGI. V was trimmed by 2 bases and J by 8 bases, leaving 12 bases between them. Sequencing was performed on peripheral blood, taken after recovery from COVID-19. The receptor comes from a human donor who had recovered from COVID-19. The chain recombines TRBV6-5 with TRBJ1-4; maybe TRBD1 (5 bases). CDR3 bases: TGTGCCAGCAGTTACCTCCGAGGGGAGGAAAAACTGTTTTTT. Protein product: CASSYLRGEEKLFF.